One T cell receptor (beta chain) is described in this entry. Its antigen is still unknown. Some clones are missing from TCRdb's copy, which holds only in-frame ones; the method was immunoSEQ multiplex PCR. The data contain some 2,000,000 clones, more than 90% of them seen just once; the ten biggest clones take up about 0.13%. This record belongs to a study of shared clonotypes between healthy human individuals. About the study: A donor's plate count was three for CD4 naive and three for CD4 memory; CD8 naive had two and CD8 memory one.

Study-wide results and limits: Non-shared clonotypes displayed generation probabilities falling below those of clonotypes present in all four donors.

Trimming shortened V by 3 bases and J by 6 bases, and 9 bases separated the two germline ends. Germline loops: CDR1 SEHNR, CDR2 FQNEAQ (reference sequence). CDR3 length: 13 residues. The clonotype originates from a man in his late teens or twenties in good health. The material sequenced was naive CD4+ T cells sorted from blood. The subset is: CD45RA+ positively selected. The V call is TRBV7-9, the J call TRBJ1-5; D is ambiguous. CDR3 in DNA: TGTGCCAGCAGCTTCGGAGAGGGTCAGCCCCAGCATTTT. Amino acids: CASSFGEGQPQHF.